This T cell receptor beta chain was sequenced in a study of OX40 agonist ivuxolimab in advanced cancers. For the study at large: Three patients showed partial responses: one hepatocellular carcinoma and two cutaneous melanoma cases.

This CDR3 is 14 amino acids long. CDR1 is MDHEN, CDR2 SYDVKM, per germline. With V trimmed by 6 bases and J by 4 bases, 8 bases remained unmatched. Only one count was recorded for this clone. The antigen remains unidentified. Produced via immunoSEQ multiplex PCR; TCRdb's table is partial and in-frame only. The sample has over 80,000 clones; about nine tenths are singletons. Study-level findings and limits: What antigens the expanded peripheral T cells recognized was never established. On average, a greater number of expanded clones characterised CD8+ T cells relative to CD4+.

This TCR derives from an adult with an advanced solid tumor such as melanoma, head and neck, liver or kidney cancer. The rearrangement joins TRBV28 to TRBJ1-1; 7 bases are shared with TRBD1. The sample consisted of CD4+ or CD8+ T cells sorted from blood, taken in a trial of the OX40 agonist ivuxolimab. In DNA form, the CDR3 reads TGTGCCAGCAGAAGACAGGGTGGGGGCACTGAAGCTTTCTTT. This translates into CASRRQGGGTEAFF.